Shown below are 2 T cell receptor beta chains from a single sample sequenced in a study of blood T cell repertoires in COVID-19. The assay was immunoSEQ multiplex PCR, and TCRdb's table has in-frame clones only and misses some. The data hold around 77,000 clones, with about 92% observed a single time. The sequenced sample consisted of peripheral blood. These receptors all stem from a woman older than 75 with active or convalescent COVID-19.

The chain recombines TRBV19 with TRBJ1-1, with 7 bases matching TRBD1. The CDR3 has 15 residues. The germline V gene encodes CDR1 LNHDA and CDR2 SQIVND (reference sequence). Losses at the gene ends were 4 bases for V and 7 bases for J; bases not matched to a gene: 12. CDR3 region: CASSRTDRPRGEAFF. Written as DNA, the CDR3 is TGTGCCAGTAGTAGAACGGACAGGCCTAGGGGTGAAGCTTTCTTT.

V is TRBV4-1 and J is TRBJ1-2; the D gene is possibly TRBD1 (6 bases). This CDR3 is 14 amino acids long. The V and J ends lost 1 base and 2 bases respectively, with 8 bases between them. In germline, CDR1 is MGHRA, CDR2 YSYEKL. CDR3 DNA sequence: TGCGCCAGCAGCCAAGCCCAGGGGAACTATGGCTACACCTTC. Encoded protein: CASSQAQGNYGYTF.